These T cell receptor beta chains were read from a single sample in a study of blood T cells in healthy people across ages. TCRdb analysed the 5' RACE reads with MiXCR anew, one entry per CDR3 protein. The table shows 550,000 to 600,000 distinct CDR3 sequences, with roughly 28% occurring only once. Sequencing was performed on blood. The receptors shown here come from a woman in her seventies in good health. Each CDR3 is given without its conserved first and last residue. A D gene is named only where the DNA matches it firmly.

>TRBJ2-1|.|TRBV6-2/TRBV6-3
ASSFDGVSSYNEQF
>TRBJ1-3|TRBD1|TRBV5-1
ASSGGQDGNTIY
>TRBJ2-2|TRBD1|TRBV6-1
ASSHTGEEMNTGELF
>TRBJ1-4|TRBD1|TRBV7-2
ASSSRGPGEKLF
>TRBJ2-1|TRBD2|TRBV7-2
ASSLEVLAGGHYNEQF
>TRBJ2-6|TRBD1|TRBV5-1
ASSQGQVGSGANVLT
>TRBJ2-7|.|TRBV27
ASSWGLEQY
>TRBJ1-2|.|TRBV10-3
AISEFLGYT
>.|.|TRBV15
ATSGDLGELGGEQY
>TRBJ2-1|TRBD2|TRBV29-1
SVAFRLAKENNEQF
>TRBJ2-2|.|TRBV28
ASSSPRGGTGELF
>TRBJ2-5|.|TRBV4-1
ASSQDGRLGTQY
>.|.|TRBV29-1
SASLSNEQF
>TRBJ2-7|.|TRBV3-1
ASSRAGAYEQY
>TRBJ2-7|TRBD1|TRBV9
ASSVAGTGTYEQY
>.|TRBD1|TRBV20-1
SARRDRGTYEQY
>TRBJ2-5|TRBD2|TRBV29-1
SVGGLAKETQY